The 20 T cell receptor beta chains presented below share a single source sample, sequenced in a study of T cell responses to AZD1222 COVID-19 vaccine. Sequenced by immunoSEQ multiplex PCR; TCRdb stores in-frame clones only, minus some. The table records 150,000 or so clones, about 93% of them present only once. This specimen consisted of peripheral blood, obtained on day 0 of AZD1222 vaccination. These receptors originate from an adult in good health.

The J gene is TRBJ2-3, the V gene TRBV3-1 (or the pseudogene TRBV3-2); D unclear. The germline CDR1 and CDR2 sequences are LGHDT and YNNKEL (reference sequence). V lost 0 bases and J lost 2, with 3 bases in between. There are 13 residues in the CDR3. The chain's CDR3 is CASSQDTTDTQYF. Here the CDR3 DNA reads TGTGCCAGCAGCCAAGACACCACAGATACGCAGTATTTT.

This CDR3 reads CASSDTGELFF. The CDR3 nucleotides are TGTGCCAGCAGCGACACCGGGGAGCTGTTTTTT. This rearrangement joins TRBV3-1 (or the pseudogene TRBV3-2) to TRBJ2-2; D uncertain. The CDR3 is made up of 11 amino acids. V lost 5 bases, J lost 3 bases, and 1 base lay in between. The germline CDR1 and CDR2 sequences are LGHDT and YNNKEL (reference sequence).

This chain links TRBV28 with TRBJ2-1; D perhaps matches TRBD2 (6 bases). V gave up 5 bases and J gave up 8 bases, with 19 bases separating them. CDR3 length: 15 residues. CDR1 MDHEN and CDR2 SYDVKM come from the germline V gene. The CDR3 protein is CASSPRDGRIYEQFF. CDR3 nucleotides: TGTGCCAGCAGTCCCCGGGACGGGAGAATATATGAGCAGTTCTTC.

In its sample, this clone was seen once. The V call is TRBV7-9, the J call TRBJ2-1; the D is unclear. The CDR3 is made up of 14 amino acids. Trimming took 1 base from V and 3 from J, leaving 7 bases between them. Germline CDR1 SEHNR, CDR2 FQNEAQ (reference sequence). DNA for the CDR3: TGTGCCAGCAGCTTAGACGCAAGCTACAATGAGCAGTTCTTC. Its translation: CASSLDASYNEQFF. Full variable domain (rest looked up from reference TRBV7-9 and TRBJ2-1): DTGVSQNPRHKITKRGQNVTFRCDPISEHNRLYWYRQTLGQGPEFLTYFQNEAQLEKSRLLSDRFSAERPKGSFSTLEIQRTEQGDSAMYLCASSLDASYNEQFFGPGTRLTVL.

The rearrangement links TRBV28 to TRBJ1-1; D uncertain. Trimming took off 5 bases at V and 3 bases at J, with 4 bases between the two ends. The length of the CDR3 is 11 residues. CDR1 and CDR2 (germline): MDHEN, SYDVKM. For the CDR3, the DNA is TGTGCCAGCAGTACCCACACTGAAGCTTTCTTT. It yields the protein CASSTHTEAFF.

The gene calls are TRBV5-1 and TRBJ1-1, with 7 bases fitting TRBD1. CDR3 size: 14 residues. With 4 bases clipped from V and 2 bases from J, the junction kept 5 bases outside the gene matches. Per germline, CDR1 SGHRS and CDR2 YFSETQ. Here the CDR3 DNA reads TGCGCCAGCAGCATAGGGACAGTTAACACTGAAGCTTTCTTT. Translating it yields CASSIGTVNTEAFF.

The V and J genes are TRBV20-1 and TRBJ1-1; TRBD1 matches 10 bases. Germline V gene lookup returns CDR1 DFQATT and CDR2 SNEGSKA (reference sequence). The CDR3 has 15 amino acids. V lost 5 bases to trimming and J lost 2 bases; unmatched junction nucleotides: 8. CDR3 DNA sequence: TGCAGTGCTGGTGGGGACAGGGGATATAACACTGAAGCTTTCTTT. Translating it yields CSAGGDRGYNTEAFF.

The count of this clone is one. The genes are TRBV10-3 and TRBJ2-2; D is possibly TRBD2 (5 bases). This CDR3 spans 14 amino acids. Germline loops: CDR1 ENHRY, CDR2 SYGVKD. Trimming took off 4 bases at V and 1 base at J, with 7 bases between the two ends. CDR3 amino acids: CAISGELNTGELFF. For the CDR3, the DNA is TGTGCCATCAGTGGGGAGCTGAACACCGGGGAGCTGTTTTTT.

This clone appeared a single time. The sample holds other DNA sequences that translate to the same CDR3. The chain combines TRBV29-1 with TRBJ1-1; D not certain. Trimming cost V 4 bases and J 0 bases, with 3 bases left between them. The CDR3 contains 11 residues. The germline V gene has CDR1 SQVTM and CDR2 ANQGSEA. As DNA, the CDR3 is TGCAGCGTTGGGGTGAACACTGAAGCTTTCTTT. Protein sequence: CSVGVNTEAFF.

The V call is TRBV12-3 or TRBV12-4, the J call TRBJ1-1; TRBD1 might be the D (6 bases). V was pared by 3 bases and J by 4 bases, with 6 bases between. The CDR3 consists of 12 residues. CDR3 nucleotide sequence: TGTGCCAGCAGTTTCAGGGGCACTGAAGCTTTCTTT. It is translated as CASSFRGTEAFF.

This clone was detected only once. The V call is TRBV30, the J call TRBJ1-2; D gene uncertain. The CDR3 length is 12 residues. Germline V gene sequence: CDR1 GTSNPN, CDR2 SVGIG (reference sequence). Trimming left V 1 base short and J 6 bases short, with 9 bases between. CDR3 nucleotide sequence: TGTGCCTGGAGTGCGGATTCTGATGGCTACACCTTC. Amino acid sequence: CAWSADSDGYTF. The complete variable domain, with remaining parts taken from reference TRBV30 and TRBJ1-2, reads SQTIHQWPATLVQPVGSPLSLECTVEGTSNPNLYWYRQAAGRGLQLLFYSVGIGQISSEVPQNLSASRPQDRQFILSSKKLLLSDSGFYLCAWSADSDGYTFGSGTRLTVV.

The chain combines TRBV28 with TRBJ1-2; D uncertain. The CDR3 totals 13 residues. Germline V gene lookup returns CDR1 MDHEN and CDR2 SYDVKM. The ends were cut back, 7 bases at V and 6 bases at J, with 15 bases in the middle. The CDR3 DNA sequence: TGTGCCAGCACCCCGGCAAGAAATGATGGCTACACCTTC. As protein: CASTPARNDGYTF.

This clone was seen a handful of times. This rearrangement joins TRBV5-4 to TRBJ1-2; D is perhaps TRBD1 (6 bases). Germline CDR1 and CDR2: SGHNT and YYREEE (reference sequence). V dropped 2 bases and J dropped 4 bases, with 12 bases sitting between them. This CDR3 has 14 residues. The CDR3: CASSFGQSSYGYTF. DNA for the CDR3: TGTGCCAGCAGCTTCGGACAGTCGTCCTATGGCTACACCTTC.

CDR3: CASSPPRGENSPLHF. CDR3 bases: TGTGCCAGCTCACCACCGAGGGGGGAGAATTCACCCCTCCACTTT. The J gene is TRBJ1-6, the V gene TRBV18; possibly TRBD1 for D (6 bases). V was clipped by 0 bases and J by 7 bases, with 10 bases between them. The CDR3 runs 15 residues. Germline CDR1 KGHSH, CDR2 LQKENI.

This chain joins TRBV4-1 and TRBJ2-7; D perhaps matches TRBD2 (6 bases). This CDR3 comprises 17 residues. V lost 1 base and J 0 bases, leaving 16 bases between the germline ends. CDR1 MGHRA and CDR2 YSYEKL come from the germline V gene. Here the CDR3 reads CASSQGTEGPLSYEQYF. The CDR3 nucleotides are TGCGCCAGCAGCCAAGGAACGGAGGGGCCCCTCTCCTACGAGCAGTACTTC.

The chain recombines TRBV6-4 with TRBJ2-7; 9 bases line up with TRBD1. Per the germline V gene, CDR1 is MRHNA and CDR2 is SNTAGT. V lost 2 bases, J lost 4 bases, and 6 bases stayed unmatched. The CDR3 covers 15 residues. CDR3 coding DNA: TGTGCCAGCAGTGACACTGGGACAGGGTGGTACGAGCAGTACTTC. Amino acids: CASSDTGTGWYEQYF.

This chain connects TRBV11-3 to TRBJ2-5, with D uncertain. V lost 5 bases and J lost 5, with 24 bases in between. The germline V gene has CDR1 SGHNT and CDR2 YENEEA. This CDR3 spans 17 amino acids. The CDR3 DNA follows: TGTGCCAGCAGCAACCATTCCCGGACGGACGCCGACGAGACCCAGTACTTC. It is translated as CASSNHSRTDADETQYF.

V and J are TRBV6-5 and TRBJ1-2, with TRBD1 as a possible D gene (5 bases). Trimming removed 6 bases from V and 8 bases from J, with 19 bases in between. CDR3 size: 14 residues. Germline values: CDR1 MNHEY, CDR2 SVGAGI. This CDR3 reads CASSRDSQVGGYTF. CDR3 nucleotides: TGTGCCAGCAGCCGGGACTCCCAGGTGGGCGGCTACACCTTC.

This clone was observed a few times. The rearrangement links TRBV5-1 to TRBJ2-5; weak D call: TRBD2 (7 bases). CDR1 and CDR2 (germline): SGHRS, YFSETQ. Trimming cost V 4 bases and J 0 bases, with 10 bases left between them. The CDR3 runs to 14 residues. CDR3 DNA sequence: TGCGCCAGCAGCGTAGGGGGGGACCAAGAGACCCAGTACTTC. As protein: CASSVGGDQETQYF.

This clone is a singleton in its sample. The V and J genes are TRBV19 and TRBJ1-5; 7 nucleotides line up with TRBD1. The trim removed 3 bases at V and 3 bases at J, leaving 11 bases unmatched. Looked up from germline, CDR1 is LNHDA and CDR2 is SQIVND (reference sequence). CDR3 length equals 17 residues. The CDR3 DNA reads TGTGCCAGTAGTATGCCCATCGGGACAGCCCACAATCAGCCCCAGCATTTT. Protein product: CASSMPIGTAHNQPQHF.